The clone carrying this T cell receptor beta chain was recorded only once. What it binds is not known. This sample was taken from a study of shared clonotypes between healthy human individuals. Trimming at V came to 2 bases and at J to 6 bases, leaving 0 bases not matched to a gene. The germline gives CDR1 MDHEN, CDR2 SYDVKM. This CDR3 is 14 amino acids long. Clones were read by immunoSEQ multiplex PCR, and TCRdb kept only the in-frame ones, dropping some. Of roughly 550,000 clones listed, 95% are singletons. General study results and limits: Naive subsets generally exceeded memory subsets in estimated richness.

Positive CCR7 selection of CD45RO-negative cells yielded the naive CD8 cells, and terminally differentiated effector memory CD45RA+ cells were excluded. The sample taken for sequencing was naive CD8+ T cells sorted from blood. The chain has TRBV28 and TRBJ2-1; 11 nucleotides agree with TRBD2. This TCR was recovered from a woman younger than 45 in good health. As DNA, the CDR3 is TGTGCCAGCAGTTTAACTAGCGGGAGCAATGAGCAGTTCTTC. This translates into CASSLTSGSNEQFF.